The clone carrying this TCR beta chain was counted many times. The target antigen is unknown. The data were taken from a study of CD8 T cells in ankylosing spondylitis. Points from the study as a whole: In synovial fluid and blood from reactive arthritis, some motif variants were previously reported.

MiXCR was run by TCRdb on the 5' RACE reads, yielding one entry per CDR3 protein. Of roughly 130,000 distinct CDR3 sequences in the sample, 6% to 8.5% are singletons; the top ten hold 12%. The CDR3 is made up of 12 amino acids. CDR1 is DFQATT and CDR2 is SNEGSKA in the germline V gene (reference sequence). The J segment lost 3 bases and the V segment lost 6 bases, leaving 3 bases of the junction unmatched. The chain is built from TRBV20-1 and TRBJ2-3; 7 nucleotides line up with TRBD2. The sequencing input was blood, either unsorted or a sorted T cell fraction (not recorded which). The TCR comes from a male donor with ankylosing spondylitis or in good health (not recorded which). The CDR3 reads CSAGGETDTQYF. CDR3 DNA sequence: TGCAGTGCGGGGGGGGAGACAGATACGCAGTATTTT.